This TCR beta chain was sequenced for a study of cytomegalovirus exposure and HLA in healthy donors. Study at large: Inside one of the first data releases sat around 85 million unique TCRs taken from HLA-typed donors. Whole-study results and caveats: Rarity marked most TCR sequences, yet some public TCRs occurred in many donors. In a later analysis, HLA-C alleles had the fewest associated TCRs, DRB1 alleles the most.

The V segment lost 4 bases and the J segment 4 bases; nucleotides outside the gene matches: 3. The germline V gene has CDR1 SGHNT and CDR2 YYREEE (reference sequence). This CDR3 contains 15 residues. 13 Jbeta primers and 60 Vbeta primers were used for the PCR. The data were produced by immunoSEQ multiplex PCR, yet TCRdb's version contains in-frame clones alone and is incomplete. This repertoire shows about 280,000 clones, over 85% found once; its top ten account for about 2%. A word on this clone: Its antigen remains unidentified.

Donors sampled were nominally healthy, though unrecorded immune exposures were likely. Sample: PBMCs. This clonotype was sampled from a woman between 18 and 30 years old in good health and CMV-seronegative. This chain uses TRBV5-4 with TRBJ2-1; 12 bases agree with TRBD2. The CDR3 loop is CASSQTSGGYNEQFF. Written as DNA, the CDR3 is TGTGCCAGCAGCCAGACTAGCGGGGGATACAATGAGCAGTTCTTC.